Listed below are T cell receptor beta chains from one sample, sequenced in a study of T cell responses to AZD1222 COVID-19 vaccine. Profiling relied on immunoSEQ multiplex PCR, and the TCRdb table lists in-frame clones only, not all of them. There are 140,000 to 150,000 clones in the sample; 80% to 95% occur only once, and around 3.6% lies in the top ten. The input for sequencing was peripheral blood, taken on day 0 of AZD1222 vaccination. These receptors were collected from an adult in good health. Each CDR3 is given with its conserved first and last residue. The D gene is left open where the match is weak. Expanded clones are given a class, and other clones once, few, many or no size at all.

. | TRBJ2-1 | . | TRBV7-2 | TGTGCCAGCACCGTGGGAGGTCTGAATGAGCAGTTCTTC | CASTVGGLNEQFF
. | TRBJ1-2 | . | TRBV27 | TGTGCCAGCAGTTTTAGGGGGAGGACTAACTATGGCTACACCTTC | CASSFRGRTNYGYTF
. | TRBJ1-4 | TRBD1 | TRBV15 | TGTGCCACCAGCAGGTACACAGGGGCCAACGAAAAACTGTTTTTT | CATSRYTGANEKLFF
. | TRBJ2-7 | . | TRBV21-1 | TGTGCCAGCAGTGGACTCCCTACCGAGCAGTACTTC | CASSGLPTEQYF
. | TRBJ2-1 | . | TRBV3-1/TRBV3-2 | TGTGCCAGCAGCCAAGATTGGAGCACTTACAATGAGCAGTTCTTC | CASSQDWSTYNEQFF
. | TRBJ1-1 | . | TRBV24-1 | TGTGCCACCAGCCACGGGACGAGTACTGAAGCTTTCTTT | CATSHGTSTEAFF
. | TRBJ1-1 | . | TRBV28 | TGTGCCAGCAGTTATGCGCAGGGGTTTTGGGGAATCTCCACTGAAGCTTTCTTT | CASSYAQGFWGISTEAFF
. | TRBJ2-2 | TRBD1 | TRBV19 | TGTGCCACCCTTAGACAGGGTGGCACCGGGGAGCTGTTTTTT | CATLRQGGTGELFF
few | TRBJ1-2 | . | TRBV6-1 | TGTGCCAGCAGTGAGAACAGTTATGGCTACACCTTC | CASSENSYGYTF
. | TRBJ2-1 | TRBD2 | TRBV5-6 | TGTGCCGTACGGACTAGCGGAGCCAATGAGCAGTTCTTC | CAVRTSGANEQFF
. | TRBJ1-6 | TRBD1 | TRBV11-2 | TGTGCCAGCAGCATCTCCGGGACAGGGAATTCACCCCTCCACTTT | CASSISGTGNSPLHF
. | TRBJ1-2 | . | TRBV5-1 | TGCGCCAGCAGCTTGTTGGGGGTTGGCTACACCTTC | CASSLLGVGYTF
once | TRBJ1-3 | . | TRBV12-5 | TGTGCTAGTGGGTATGTGACCTCTGGAAACACCATATATTTT | CASGYVTSGNTIYF
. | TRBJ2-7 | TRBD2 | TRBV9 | TGTGCCAGCAGCGTAGAACCGGGGGGGACCTACGAGCAGTACTTC | CASSVEPGGTYEQYF
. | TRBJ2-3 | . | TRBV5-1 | TGCGCCAGCAGCCGATTTAGCACAGATACGCAGTATTTT | CASSRFSTDTQYF
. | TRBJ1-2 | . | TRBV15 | TGTGCCACCAGCAGATTACCCCGGGCAGGGATGGGGGAGGGCTACACCTTC | CATSRLPRAGMGEGYTF
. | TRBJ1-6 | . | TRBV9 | TGTGCCAGCAGCGTAGACGCCCGGACCCGTAATTCACCCCTCCACTTT | CASSVDARTRNSPLHF
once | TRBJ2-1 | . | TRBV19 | TGTGCCAGTAGTACCCGAAGGCGCGTTTCCTCCTACAATGAGCAGTTCTTC | CASSTRRRVSSYNEQFF
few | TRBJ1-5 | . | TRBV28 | TGTGCCAGCAGTTTGGGGCGTGGCCCGAATCAGCCCCAGCATTTT | CASSLGRGPNQPQHF
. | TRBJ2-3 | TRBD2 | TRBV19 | TGTGCCAGTCGACTAGCGGGAAGCACAGATACGCAGTATTTT | CASRLAGSTDTQYF
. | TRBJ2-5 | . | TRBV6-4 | TGTGCCAGCACCGAGGGGACCCAGTACTTC | CASTEGTQYF
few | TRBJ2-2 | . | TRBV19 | TGTGCCAGTAGTATAGATCGTCTCGGGGCCGGTGCCGGGGAGCTGTTTTTT | CASSIDRLGAGAGELFF
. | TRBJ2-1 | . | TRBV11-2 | TGTGCCAGCAGCTTAGGGCTAAACAATGAGCAGTTCTTC | CASSLGLNNEQFF
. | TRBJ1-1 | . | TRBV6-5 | TGTGCCAGCAGCTCCCCCGTCGGCTTTGAAGCTTTCTTT | CASSSPVGFEAFF
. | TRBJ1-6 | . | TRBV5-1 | TGCGCCAGCAGCTTCGCCCAGTCGAGCTCCTATAATTCACCCCTCCACTTT | CASSFAQSSSYNSPLHF
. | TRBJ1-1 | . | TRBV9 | TGTGCCAGCAGCCCCACATCCGACCCGACGACTGGGGCTTTCTTT | CASSPTSDPTTGAFF
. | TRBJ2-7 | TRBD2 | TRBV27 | TGTGCCAGCAGTCCCCTACTAGCGGGAGGCGTATACGAGCAGTACTTC | CASSPLLAGGVYEQYF
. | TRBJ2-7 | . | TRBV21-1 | TGTGCCAGCAGCAAACTGGCCAGGGGGAAAGTTGACGCCGACGAGCAGTACTTC | CASSKLARGKVDADEQYF
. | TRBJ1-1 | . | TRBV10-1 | TGCGCCAGCAGAGCCCGGGGGAACACTGAAGCTTTCTTT | CASRARGNTEAFF
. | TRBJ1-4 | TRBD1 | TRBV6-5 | TGTGCCAGCAGTAGGGGGGGACAGGATGAAAAACTGTTTTTT | CASSRGGQDEKLFF
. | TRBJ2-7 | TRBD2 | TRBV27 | TGTGCCAGCAGTTTTCTGGCGGGAGGCGCCATTGGGGTGCAGTACTTC | CASSFLAGGAIGVQYF
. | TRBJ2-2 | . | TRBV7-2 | TGTGCCAGCAGCTTGGGGGGAGGGCTGTTTTTT | CASSLGGGLFF
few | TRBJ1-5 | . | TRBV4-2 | TGTGCCAGCAGCCACCTGTCGGGCCTCACTAAGGGCAATCAGCCCCAGCATTTT | CASSHLSGLTKGNQPQHF
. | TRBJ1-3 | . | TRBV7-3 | TGTGCCAGCAGCTTAATCCGGCTGGGAAACACCATATATTTT | CASSLIRLGNTIYF
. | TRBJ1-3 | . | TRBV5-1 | TGCGCCAGCAGCTTGACCGTCCTTTCTGGAAACACCATATATTTT | CASSLTVLSGNTIYF
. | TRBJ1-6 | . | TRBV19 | TGTGCCAGTAGTTCGGGGAGCGTGGTTCGGTCACCCCTCCACTTT | CASSSGSVVRSPLHF
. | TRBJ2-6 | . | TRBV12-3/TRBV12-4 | TGTGCCAGCAGCTACTCTGGGGCCAACGTCCTGACTTTC | CASSYSGANVLTF
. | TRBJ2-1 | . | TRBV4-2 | TGTGCCAGCAGCCAAGCCTTGCGTGGGGACCAGTTCTTC | CASSQALRGDQFF
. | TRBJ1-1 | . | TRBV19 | TGTGCCAGTAGGCGCCCTCCGGGGGGGAATTTGGTGAACACTGAAGCTTTCTTT | CASRRPPGGNLVNTEAFF